This T cell receptor beta chain derives from a study of OX40 agonist ivuxolimab in advanced cancers. Overall study: Averaging around 60 years in age, with a range of 23 to 79, the cohort was 82.7% male. The study's findings and limits: No antigen was identified for the clonally expanded peripheral T cells. Both blood CD4+ and CD8+ T cells showed clonal growth by week 6 at 0.1 to 3.0 mg/kg.

As regards this clone: The antigen is unknown.

The CDR3 spans 13 residues. Germline-derived CDR1 and CDR2 are MGHDK and SYGVNS. The V gene lost 4 bases and the J gene lost 12 bases, with 13 bases spanning the gap. Clones were read by immunoSEQ multiplex PCR, and TCRdb kept only the in-frame ones, dropping some. The sample carries 98,000 or so clones, about four fifths recorded once. The sample in question was CD4+ or CD8+ T cells sorted from blood, obtained in a trial of the OX40 agonist ivuxolimab. The chain couples TRBV25-1 to TRBJ1-6, with TRBD1 as a possible D gene (6 bases). This clonotype was obtained from an adult with an advanced solid tumor such as melanoma, head and neck, liver or kidney cancer. The CDR3 nucleotides are TGTGCCAGCAGTGTGGGGACAACGAAACCCCTCCACTTT. Translation gives CASSVGTTKPLHF.